The 25 T cell receptor beta chains presented below share a single source sample, sequenced in a study of T cells in Graves' hyperthyroidism and ophthalmopathy. RNA transcripts yielded amplified TCR beta CDR3 regions. First-round RT-PCR of the TCR CDR3 relied on the HTBI primer set. TCRdb called the multiplex PCR reads again in MiXCR, with one record for every CDR3 protein. The table shows around 210,000 distinct CDR3 sequences, with about 17% occurring only once. The sample was blood. All receptors derive from a woman in her fifties or sixties with Graves' hyperthyroidism.

This clonotype was observed at least ten times. The chain combines TRBV30 with TRBJ2-2; D may be TRBD2 (6 bases). V dropped 3 bases and J dropped 6 bases, with 14 bases sitting between them. The CDR3 has 14 amino acids. Per the germline V gene, CDR1 is GTSNPN and CDR2 is SVGIG (reference sequence). The CDR3 here is CAWSETRVPGELFF. The CDR3 bases are TGTGCCTGGAGCGAGACTAGGGTTCCCGGGGAGCTGTTTTTT.

This clonotype was counted between two and nine times. The chain recombines TRBV3-1 with TRBJ1-5; 12 positions match TRBD1. The J segment lost 7 bases and the V segment lost 4 bases, leaving 5 bases of the junction unmatched. From germline, CDR1 is LGHDT and CDR2 YNNKEL (reference sequence). This CDR3 has 15 amino acids. The CDR3 loop is CASSRGQGAGQPQHF. The CDR3 DNA reads TGTGCCAGCAGCCGGGGACAGGGGGCAGGACAGCCCCAGCATTTT.

J is TRBJ2-4 and V is TRBV7-2; D is possibly TRBD1 or TRBD2 (5 bases each). This CDR3 spans 11 amino acids. V dropped 11 bases and J dropped 11 bases, with 16 bases sitting between them. CDR1 is SGHTA, CDR2 FQGNSA, per germline. Here the CDR3 reads CARTTGTFQYF. The CDR3 DNA reads as TGTGCCCGCACCACTGGGACCTTTCAGTACTTC.

This clonotype was detected many times. The chain has TRBV9 and TRBJ2-3, with D tentatively TRBD1 (6 bases). The CDR3 has 12 residues. CDR1 is SGDLS, CDR2 YYNGEE, per germline. With 4 bases removed from V and 5 bases from J, the gap between germline ends came to 8 bases. Here the CDR3 reads CASSPGEDTQYF. For the CDR3, the DNA is TGTGCCAGCAGCCCAGGGGAAGATACGCAGTATTTT. Variable domain in full (rest from reference TRBV9 and TRBJ2-3): DSGVTQTPKHLITATGQRVTLRCSPRSGDLSVYWYQQSLDQGLQFLIQYYNGEERAKGNILERFSAQQFPDLHSELNLSSLELGDSALYFCASSPGEDTQYFGPGTRLTVL.

At least ten counts were recorded for this clonotype. The chain carries TRBV11-2 and TRBJ1-4, with D maybe TRBD1 (5 bases). Per the germline V gene, CDR1 is SGHAT and CDR2 is FQNNGV. The CDR3 is 13 residues long. V lost 5 bases to trimming and J lost 5 bases, with 9 bases between them. The CDR3 nucleotides read TGTGCCAGCAGCCGGACACCGAATGAAAAACTGTTTTTT. Translating it yields CASSRTPNEKLFF. Using reference TRBV11-2 and TRBJ1-4 for the parts outside the CDR3, the full variable domain is EAGVAQSPRYKIIEKRQSVAFWCNPISGHATLYWYQQILGQGPKLLIQFQNNGVVDDSQLPKDRFSAERLKGVDSTLKIQPAKLEDSAVYLCASSRTPNEKLFFGSGTQLSVL.

This clonotype was recorded many times. This chain links TRBV6-2 or TRBV6-3 with TRBJ2-5, with D unclear. Between the trimmed V and J ends, which lost 6 bases and 1 base, there was a span of 15 bases. Per the germline V gene, CDR1 is MNHEY and CDR2 is SVGEGT. The CDR3 extends over 15 amino acids. CDR3 amino acids: CASSLSMRSQETQYF. Written as DNA, the CDR3 is TGTGCCAGCAGCCTATCGATGCGTTCCCAAGAGACCCAGTACTTC.

This clonotype appeared many times. The gene calls are TRBV12-3 or TRBV12-4 and TRBJ2-3, with unresolved D. Trimming left V 3 bases short and J 6 bases short, with 7 bases between. The CDR3 consists of 12 residues. CDR3 coding DNA: TGTGCCAGCAGTTTTTTGGTCGATACGCAGTATTTT. This encodes CASSFLVDTQYF.

In this sample, this clonotype turned up a few times. The chain employs TRBV5-6 and TRBJ2-5; 12 bases are shared with TRBD2. The length of the CDR3 is 16 residues. The trim removed 1 base at V and 4 bases at J, leaving 5 bases unmatched. The germline CDR1 and CDR2 sequences are SGHDT and YYEEEE. The CDR3 region has the DNA TGTGCCAGCAGCTTGCGGACTAGCGGGGAGGTAGAGACCCAGTACTTC. It translates to CASSLRTSGEVETQYF.

This clonotype has ten or more counts. The chain recombines TRBV6-1 with TRBJ1-3; 10 nucleotides match TRBD1. This CDR3 spans 15 amino acids. J gave up 9 bases and V 8 bases, and 13 bases lay outside the gene matches. CDR1 MNHNS and CDR2 SASEGT come from the germline V gene. CDR3 in amino acids: CASGTGTGAFSTIYF. The CDR3, as DNA: TGTGCCAGCGGCACCGGGACAGGGGCGTTTTCCACCATATATTTT.

The CDR3 coding sequence is TGTGCCAGCAGTGAAGAGGGGGGGCCCCTCCACTTT. Its protein product is CASSEEGGPLHF. The chain is built from TRBV2 and TRBJ1-6; D is perhaps TRBD1 (6 bases). This CDR3 comprises 12 residues. Trimming cost V 1 base and J 13 bases, with 8 bases left between them. Germline V gene data show CDR1 as SNHLY and CDR2 as FYNNEI.

On this clonotype itself: A read error is possible here, since a much larger clone lies one base away. The rearrangement uses TRBV12-3 or TRBV12-4 and TRBJ2-3; 7 nucleotides line up with TRBD1. The end of the DNA fits TRBJ1-5 better, so the J call may be wrong. This CDR3 is built from 13 residues. The CDR3 DNA reads as TGTGCCAGCATTGCCGGGGGGACAGATACGCAGCATTTT. Protein: CASIAGGTDTQHF.

This clonotype has more than one count but fewer than ten. The rearrangement uses TRBV20-1 and TRBJ2-1; 10 bases fit TRBD2. The ends lost 5 bases at V and 6 bases at J; junction bases unmatched: 10. This CDR3 is 15 amino acids long. Germline V gene lookup returns CDR1 DFQATT and CDR2 SNEGSKA (reference sequence). The CDR3 sequence is CSAPLAGVGTNEQFF. Written as DNA, the CDR3 is TGCAGTGCTCCCCTAGCGGGAGTCGGAACCAATGAGCAGTTCTTC.

This clonotype was seen repeatedly, ten times or more. V usage is TRBV11-3 and J usage is TRBJ2-1; D may be TRBD1 or TRBD2 (5 bases each). The CDR3 is made up of 15 amino acids. Germline V gives CDR1 SGHNT, CDR2 YENEEA. V was shortened by 1 base and J by 6 bases, with 13 bases between the two germline ends. CDR3 protein: CASSLVGGSRNEQFF. DNA for the CDR3: TGTGCCAGCAGCTTAGTTGGGGGATCACGCAATGAGCAGTTCTTC.

The CDR3 DNA sequence: TGCAGTGCTCACAATACTGGGACCACGAACTATGGCTACACCTTC. It yields the protein CSAHNTGTTNYGYTF. The gene calls are TRBV20-1 and TRBJ1-2, with D possibly TRBD1 on 5 matching bases. This CDR3 contains 15 residues. Trimming took off 5 bases at V and 2 bases at J, with 18 bases between the two ends. Per the germline V gene, CDR1 is DFQATT and CDR2 is SNEGSKA (reference sequence).

J is TRBJ2-1 and V is TRBV12-3 or TRBV12-4, with 15 bases lining up with TRBD2. This CDR3 has 18 amino acids. J lost 2 bases, V lost 6 bases, and 8 bases had no gene match. The CDR3 region has the DNA TGTGCCAGCAGGAAAGGGACTAGCGGGAGGAGTCCCTACAATGAGCAGTTCTTC. Translation gives CASRKGTSGRSPYNEQFF.

This clonotype was found many times. V gene TRBV12-3 or TRBV12-4 combines with J gene TRBJ2-1; D call uncertain. Between the trimmed V and J ends, which lost 6 bases and 11 bases, there was a span of 14 bases. This CDR3 is 12 amino acids long. The CDR3 DNA is TGTGCCAGCAGCCCGAGACGGTTTCAGCAGTTCTTC. Its protein is CASSPRRFQQFF.

This clonotype was counted a few times. A much larger clone differs by one base, so this may be a read error. The rearrangement uses TRBV29-1 and TRBJ2-7; TRBD1 or TRBD2 may be the D gene (5 bases each). Between the trimmed V and J ends, which lost 6 bases and 2 bases, there was a span of 14 bases. The CDR3 loop spans 13 amino acids. Germline loops: CDR1 SQVTM, CDR2 ANQGSEA. CDR3 region: CSVAWDGTYEQYF. CDR3 sequence (DNA): TGCAGCGTCGCTTGGGACGGAACCTACGAGCAGTACTTC.

About this clonotype itself: A much more abundant neighbour one base away suggests this may be a read error. J is TRBJ1-5 and V is TRBV5-6, with D unclear. This CDR3 comprises 13 residues. Deletions cut 0 bases from V and 7 bases from J, with 8 bases between. Germline-derived CDR1 and CDR2 are SGHDT and YYEEEE. The chain's CDR3 is CASSLGVKQPQHF. The CDR3 DNA reads as TGTGCCAGCAGCTTGGGGGTAAAACAGCCCCAGCATTTT.

At least ten counts were recorded for this clonotype. The V gene is TRBV28, the J gene TRBJ2-7; D remains ambiguous. Looked up from germline, CDR1 is MDHEN and CDR2 is SYDVKM. This CDR3 contains 12 residues. V lost 2 bases, J lost 3 bases, and 5 bases lay in between. CDR3 loop: CASSLAVYEQYF. Written as DNA, the CDR3 is TGTGCCAGCAGTTTAGCTGTCTACGAGCAGTACTTC.

The table lists this clonotype with many counts. The rearrangement uses TRBV28 and TRBJ1-2; 7 bases are a match to TRBD1. The length of the CDR3 is 15 residues. V lost 4 bases to trimming and J lost 3 bases; unmatched junction nucleotides: 8. CDR1 is MDHEN and CDR2 is SYDVKM in the germline V gene. This CDR3 is CASSWDSASDYGYTF. Here the CDR3 DNA reads TGTGCCAGCAGTTGGGACAGCGCTTCAGACTATGGCTACACCTTC.

In the case of this clonotype: This may be a read error: a much more frequent sequence differs by one nucleotide. The V and J genes are TRBV6-2 or TRBV6-3 and TRBJ2-1, with no clear D. The J call could be wrong; TRBJ2-7 is a better fit for the DNA end. From germline, CDR1 is MNHEY and CDR2 SVGEGT. CDR3 length: 15 residues. Here the CDR3 reads CASSGVSGSYNEQYF. The CDR3 DNA sequence: TGTGCCAGCAGTGGAGTCAGTGGCTCCTACAATGAGCAGTACTTC.

This sequence joins TRBV24-1 and TRBJ2-1; D remains unclear. Per the germline V gene, CDR1 is KGHDR and CDR2 is SFDVKD. CDR3 length equals 16 residues. With 4 bases removed from V and 7 bases from J, the gap between germline ends came to 19 bases. The CDR3 reads CATSDLQVGWVNEQFF. The CDR3, as DNA: TGTGCCACCAGTGACCTCCAGGTAGGGTGGGTAAATGAGCAGTTCTTC.

V usage is TRBV7-2 and J usage is TRBJ1-4; 9 bases agree with TRBD1. The ends lost 5 bases at V and 9 bases at J; junction bases unmatched: 10. CDR1 is SGHTA and CDR2 is FQGNSA in the germline V gene. This CDR3 has 15 residues. The CDR3 DNA reads TGTGCCAGCAGCCCCCGGACAGGGGAGATACAAAAACTGTTTTTT. This encodes CASSPRTGEIQKLFF. Complete variable domain (other parts from reference TRBV7-2 and TRBJ1-4): GAGVSQSPSNKVTEKGKDVELRCDPISGHTALYWYRQSLGQGLEFLIYFQGNSAPDKSGLPSDRFSAERTGGSVSTLTIQRTQQEDSAVYLCASSPRTGEIQKLFFGSGTQLSVL.

This clonotype was seen many times. J is TRBJ2-7 and V is TRBV5-1; a weak D match, TRBD1 (6 bases). Looked up from germline, CDR1 is SGHRS and CDR2 is YFSETQ. The CDR3 loop spans 15 amino acids. With 4 bases removed from V and 0 bases from J, the gap between germline ends came to 14 bases. In DNA form, the CDR3 reads TGCGCCAGCAGCCTAATACAGGGTAGCTCCTACGAGCAGTACTTC. Its translation is CASSLIQGSSYEQYF.

There are many counts of this clonotype. V usage is TRBV5-6 and J usage is TRBJ2-1; TRBD1 matches 8 bases. The germline V gene encodes CDR1 SGHDT and CDR2 YYEEEE. The CDR3 consists of 13 residues. V gave up 2 bases and J gave up 8 bases; unmatched junction bases: 3. CDR3 bases: TGTGCCAGCAGCTTCAGGGGGCGGGATGAGCAGTTCTTC. Its translation: CASSFRGRDEQFF.